This TCR beta chain was recorded in a study of blood T cell repertoires in COVID-19. Across the whole study: Acute-phase and convalescent COVID-19 samples originated in the United States, Italy and Spain.

Germline assignment: CDR1 KGHSH and CDR2 LQKENI. The CDR3 totals 12 residues. The V end was cut by 2 bases, the J end by 5 bases, with 6 bases between. Original data processing: Reference gene primer amplification gave estimated nucleated cell counts. Only in-frame clones appear in the TCRdb table, and some are missing; sequencing was by immunoSEQ multiplex PCR. V, J and clone size are taken as reported in that table, and D and trimming were inferred from the DNA itself. Seen here are more than 200,000 clones, 85% to 90% observed once, and the top ten hold around 2.2%. Sequences were obtained from peripheral blood. This TCR was recovered from a woman in her 50s with acute or convalescent COVID-19. V and J are TRBV18 and TRBJ1-2, with TRBD1 as a possible D gene (5 bases). Here the CDR3 reads CASSPDSYGYTF. The CDR3 nucleotides are TGTGCCAGCTCACCAGACAGTTATGGCTACACCTTC.